This T cell receptor (beta chain) stems from a study of T cell clones after liver transplantation. Using immunoSEQ multiplex PCR, the repertoire was profiled, and TCRdb retains in-frame clones only, with some absent. The top ten hold 2.5% to 3.5% of the sample, which has more than 100,000 clones, roughly four fifths seen once. The V gene's germline CDR1 is SGHAT and CDR2 FQNNGV. V was pared by 5 bases and J by 2 bases, with 6 bases between. This CDR3 region has 12 residues. The receptor comes from a human patient who received a liver transplant. Some T cells may trace back to the graft donor. This chain joins TRBV11-2 and TRBJ1-2; D unclear. Specimen: CD4+ T cells from blood, collected roughly 50 months after liver transplant. The CDR3 spells CASSKENYGYTF. The CDR3 DNA reads as TGTGCCAGCAGCAAGGAAAACTATGGCTACACCTTC. Looking up the rest from reference TRBV11-2 and TRBJ1-2 gives the full variable domain: EAGVAQSPRYKIIEKRQSVAFWCNPISGHATLYWYQQILGQGPKLLIQFQNNGVVDDSQLPKDRFSAERLKGVDSTLKIQPAKLEDSAVYLCASSKENYGYTFGSGTRLTVV.